This T cell receptor beta chain originates from a study of blood T cell repertoires in COVID-19. Study-level information: Sites in the United States, Italy and Spain provided acute and convalescent COVID-19 samples.

This CDR3 is 16 amino acids long. Trimming stripped 2 bases from V and 2 bases from J, with 13 bases between. The germline gives CDR1 SGDLS, CDR2 YYNGEE. The data were produced by immunoSEQ multiplex PCR, yet TCRdb's version contains in-frame clones alone and is incomplete. The data hold 250,000 to 350,000 clones, with about nine tenths observed a single time. V is TRBV9 and J is TRBJ2-2; D may be TRBD1 (6 bases). The source is a woman aged 25 to 39 with active or convalescent COVID-19. Sequences were obtained from peripheral blood. For the CDR3, the DNA is TGTGCCAGCAGCGTCTCCGGGACACTTAACACCGGGGAGCTGTTTTTT. This gives the protein CASSVSGTLNTGELFF. The complete variable domain, with remaining parts taken from reference TRBV9 and TRBJ2-2, reads DSGVTQTPKHLITATGQRVTLRCSPRSGDLSVYWYQQSLDQGLQFLIQYYNGEERAKGNILERFSAQQFPDLHSELNLSSLELGDSALYFCASSVSGTLNTGELFFGEGSRLTVL.